One and the same sample provided the 24 T cell receptor beta chains below, sequenced in a study of blood T cell repertoires in COVID-19. Libraries were prepared by immunoSEQ multiplex PCR; TCRdb keeps only in-frame clonotypes and omits some of them. There are about 320,000 clones in the sample; approximately 88% occur only once, and around 10% lies in the top ten. Sequences were obtained from PBMCs or T cells enriched from blood (not recorded which). Receptor source: a young woman who had recovered from COVID-19.

Points on this clone: This same CDR3 is encoded by further DNA sequences in the sample. The J gene is TRBJ1-1, the V gene TRBV29-1; tentative D call: TRBD1 (5 bases). The CDR3 runs to 12 residues. Per germline, CDR1 SQVTM and CDR2 ANQGSEA. V gave up 7 bases and J gave up 3 bases, with 12 bases separating them. DNA of the CDR3: TGCAGCGCTGGACCGGGGGACACTGAAGCTTTCTTT. It translates to CSAGPGDTEAFF.

The CDR3 spells CASSFTTSNQPQHF. The CDR3 DNA reads TGTGCCAGCAGCTTTACAACTAGCAATCAGCCCCAGCATTTT. The rearrangement uses TRBV9 and TRBJ1-5; D gene unclear. This CDR3 spans 14 amino acids. Trimming left V 4 bases short and J 0 bases short, with 8 bases between. Germline assignment: CDR1 SGDLS and CDR2 YYNGEE.

In nucleotides, the CDR3 is TGTGCCAGTATCCCAACAGGGTTCAGCAATCAGCCCCAGCATTTT. It yields the protein CASIPTGFSNQPQHF. This chain uses TRBV19 with TRBJ1-5, with a weak D call TRBD1 (6 bases). The CDR3 sequence is 15 residues long. Trimming stripped 7 bases from V and 1 base from J, with 14 bases between. The V gene's germline CDR1 is LNHDA and CDR2 SQIVND (reference sequence). The whole variable domain, remainder taken from reference TRBV19 and TRBJ1-5, is DGGITQSPKYLFRKEGQNVTLSCEQNLNHDAMYWYRQDPGQGLRLIYYSQIVNDFQKGDIAEGYSVSREKKESFPLTVTSAQKNPTAFYLCASIPTGFSNQPQHFGDGTRLSIL.

The chain recombines TRBV9 with TRBJ2-1, with TRBD2 as a possible D gene (5 bases). Germline CDR1 SGDLS, CDR2 YYNGEE. Trimming took 2 bases from V and 2 from J, leaving 11 bases between them. The CDR3 sequence is 15 residues long. CDR3: CASSVYEGAYNEQFF. The CDR3 DNA is TGTGCCAGCAGCGTTTACGAGGGCGCCTACAATGAGCAGTTCTTC.

V and J are TRBV10-3 and TRBJ2-7, with 7 bases fitting TRBD1. Germline values: CDR1 ENHRY, CDR2 SYGVKD. The CDR3 is made up of 14 amino acids. V was clipped by 5 bases and J by 2 bases; unmatched bases: 6. This CDR3 is CAISPDRATYEQYF. The CDR3 DNA is TGTGCCATCAGTCCCGACAGGGCAACCTACGAGCAGTACTTC.

This rearrangement joins TRBV4-3 to TRBJ1-3; D uncertain. The CDR3 loop spans 15 amino acids. V lost 2 bases, J lost 4 bases, and 12 bases lay in between. The germline V gene has CDR1 LGHNA and CDR2 YSLEER. CDR3 in DNA: TGCGCCAGCAGCCAAAGCCAGACTAGGGGAAACACCATATATTTT. Translation: CASSQSQTRGNTIYF.

The chain is built from TRBV15 and TRBJ1-4, with a possible D match to TRBD1 (6 bases). The germline CDR1 and CDR2 sequences are LNHNV and YYDKDF (reference sequence). Trimming shortened V by 5 bases and J by 0 bases, and 16 bases separated the two germline ends. The CDR3 is 17 amino acids. CDR3 nucleotide sequence: TGTGCCACCAGCGCTCGCCGGGACACTGCAACTAATGAAAAACTGTTTTTT. Amino acids: CATSARRDTATNEKLFF.

V gene TRBV7-9 combines with J gene TRBJ2-7; 8 positions match TRBD1. V gave up 4 bases and J gave up 6 bases; unmatched junction bases: 11. The CDR3 is made up of 15 amino acids. Germline CDR1 is SEHNR and CDR2 is FQNEAQ (reference sequence). CDR3 DNA: TGTGCCAGCAGCTCGGACAGGGCGTTGTCGAGCGAGCAGTACTTC. Its protein product is CASSSDRALSSEQYF.

The rearrangement joins TRBV10-2 to TRBJ2-3; 8 nucleotides agree with TRBD2. This CDR3 is 16 amino acids long. The germline V gene has CDR1 WSHSY and CDR2 SAAADI. V gave up 0 bases and J gave up 3 bases; unmatched junction bases: 5. This CDR3 reads CASSESDSGVTDTQYF. CDR3 DNA: TGCGCCAGCAGTGAGTCGGATAGCGGGGTGACAGATACGCAGTATTTT.

This rearrangement joins TRBV7-8 to TRBJ1-5, with a tentative D call TRBD1 (5 bases). The V gene's germline CDR1 is SGHVS and CDR2 FQNEAQ. This CDR3 contains 16 residues. V was cut by 0 bases and J by 3 bases, with 12 bases left in between. The CDR3, as DNA: TGTGCCAGCAGCTTAGCTGGGGGGTCGGTCAATCAGCCCCAGCATTTT. Translation gives CASSLAGGSVNQPQHF.

The chain joins TRBV7-9 to TRBJ2-1; possible D gene TRBD1, 6 bases. V lost 5 bases to trimming and J lost 7 bases, with 15 bases between them. The CDR3 sequence is 14 residues long. Per germline, CDR1 SEHNR and CDR2 FQNEAQ (reference sequence). The CDR3: CASSIFRGRNEQFF. DNA of the CDR3: TGTGCCAGCAGCATATTCAGGGGACGGAATGAGCAGTTCTTC.

V is TRBV9 and J is TRBJ1-3, with D perhaps TRBD1 (5 bases). CDR1 is SGDLS, CDR2 YYNGEE, per germline. The CDR3 contains 17 residues. V was trimmed by 0 bases and J by 0 bases, leaving 13 bases between them. The CDR3 loop is CASSVGSQGLSGNTIYF. CDR3 DNA sequence: TGTGCCAGCAGCGTAGGGTCGCAGGGCCTCTCTGGAAACACCATATATTTT.

This clone came up once. The rearrangement links TRBV7-3 to TRBJ1-1; no reliable D call. The germline V and J ends were trimmed by 3 bases and 3 bases, with 11 bases remaining between them. Germline values: CDR1 SGHTA, CDR2 FQGTGA. This CDR3 comprises 14 residues. The CDR3: CASSLTGKYTEAFF. The CDR3 coding sequence is TGTGCCAGCAGCTTGACGGGGAAGTACACTGAAGCTTTCTTT.

This chain links TRBV5-1 with TRBJ2-1; 11 bases match TRBD2. The CDR3 is made up of 16 amino acids. Germline trimming cut 4 bases from V and 5 bases from J; bases unmatched to any gene: 8. Germline V CDR1 and CDR2: SGHRS, YFSETQ. The CDR3 bases are TGCGCCAGCAGCATGCGGACTAGCGGGCTTGACAATGAGCAGTTCTTC. Its translation: CASSMRTSGLDNEQFF.

Comment on this clone: Other DNA sequences in this specimen translate into the identical CDR3. CDR3 sequence reads: CASSPWGGIEQYF. The CDR3 DNA is TGTGCCAGCTCACCATGGGGGGGGATCGAGCAGTACTTC. The chain joins TRBV18 to TRBJ2-7, with 7 positions matching TRBD2. CDR1 and CDR2 from the germline V gene are KGHSH and LQKENI. V lost 2 bases to trimming and J lost 6 bases; unmatched junction nucleotides: 4. This CDR3 region has 13 residues.

The rearrangement uses TRBV6-5 and TRBJ1-2; TRBD1 matches at 10 bases. V shed 6 bases, J shed 8 bases, and the junction held 9 bases outside the gene matches. The germline CDR1 and CDR2 sequences are MNHEY and SVGAGI. This CDR3 comprises 14 residues. The CDR3 loop reads CASRGQGWGSGYTF. CDR3 DNA sequence: TGTGCCAGCAGGGGACAGGGGTGGGGGAGCGGCTACACCTTC.

The rearrangement joins TRBV5-6 to TRBJ1-2, with 9 bases lining up with TRBD1. Germline CDR1 and CDR2: SGHDT and YYEEEE. With 0 bases clipped from V and 4 bases from J, the junction kept 7 bases outside the gene matches. The CDR3 has 16 amino acids. This CDR3 reads CASSLEGEGQGYGYTF. CDR3 in DNA: TGTGCCAGCAGCTTGGAAGGTGAGGGACAGGGCTATGGCTACACCTTC.

The rearrangement links TRBV2 to TRBJ2-1, with 8 bases lining up with TRBD2. The V gene's germline CDR1 is SNHLY and CDR2 FYNNEI. The CDR3 has 15 residues. The V and J ends lost 10 bases and 2 bases, in that order; junction bases with no gene match: 10. DNA for the CDR3: TGTGCCACCATGGGTAATAGCGGGGCCTACAATGAGCAGTTCTTC. Translating gives CATMGNSGAYNEQFF.

V and J are TRBV28 and TRBJ2-7, with D possibly TRBD2 on 6 matching bases. CDR3 length: 14 amino acids. V was cut by 3 bases and J by 5 bases, with 14 bases left in between. In germline, CDR1 is MDHEN, CDR2 SYDVKM. This CDR3 reads CASSFRARGNEQYF. CDR3 bases: TGTGCCAGCAGTTTTAGGGCCCGGGGGAACGAGCAGTACTTC.

This clone was recorded only once. The rearrangement joins TRBV4-1 to TRBJ2-5; TRBD2 aligns across 8 bases. The trim removed 4 bases at V and 5 bases at J, leaving 6 bases unmatched. CDR1 is MGHRA, CDR2 YSYEKL, per germline. The CDR3 is 14 amino acids. CDR3: CASSRQTSEETQYF. In DNA form, the CDR3 reads TGCGCCAGCAGCCGGCAGACTAGCGAGGAGACCCAGTACTTC.

The chain carries TRBV7-9 and TRBJ2-7; 7 bases line up with TRBD1. J gave up 3 bases and V 5 bases, and 16 bases lay outside the gene matches. CDR3 length: 17 amino acids. Germline assignment: CDR1 SEHNR and CDR2 FQNEAQ (reference sequence). Here the CDR3 reads CASSPVFLGQTNYEQYF. The CDR3, as DNA: TGTGCCAGCAGCCCTGTTTTTTTGGGACAGACCAACTACGAGCAGTACTTC.

V is TRBV2 and J is TRBJ1-3; maybe TRBD1 (5 bases). The CDR3 totals 14 residues. Germline V CDR1 and CDR2: SNHLY, FYNNEI. Trimming cost V 4 bases and J 1 base, with 8 bases left between them. The CDR3 DNA sequence: TGTGCCAGCAGTGCCGGACATTCTGGAAACACCATATATTTT. This sequence encodes CASSAGHSGNTIYF. The full variable domain, rest sourced from reference TRBV2 and TRBJ1-3, is EPEVTQTPSHQVTQMGQEVILRCVPISNHLYFYWYRQILGQKVEFLVSFYNNEISEKSEIFDDQFSVERPDGSNFTLKIRSTKLEDSAMYFCASSAGHSGNTIYFGEGSWLTVV.

The V and J genes are TRBV2 and TRBJ1-1, with D perhaps matching TRBD1 (5 bases). The ends were cut back, 5 bases at V and 4 bases at J, with 14 bases in the middle. CDR1 is SNHLY, CDR2 FYNNEI, per germline. The CDR3 is 14 amino acids. The CDR3 loop reads CASSKDVGGTEAFF. CDR3 DNA: TGTGCCAGCAGTAAAGATGTGGGGGGCACTGAAGCTTTCTTT.

This clone was picked up one time. This rearrangement joins TRBV5-4 to TRBJ2-6; tentatively, D is TRBD1 (6 bases). The V and J ends lost 4 bases and 0 bases respectively, with 11 bases between them. Germline V gives CDR1 SGHNT, CDR2 YYREEE (reference sequence). This CDR3 contains 16 residues. The DNA of the CDR3 is TGTGCCAGCAGCGTGACAGGCCCCTCTGGGGCCAACGTCCTGACTTTC. Translating it yields CASSVTGPSGANVLTF.